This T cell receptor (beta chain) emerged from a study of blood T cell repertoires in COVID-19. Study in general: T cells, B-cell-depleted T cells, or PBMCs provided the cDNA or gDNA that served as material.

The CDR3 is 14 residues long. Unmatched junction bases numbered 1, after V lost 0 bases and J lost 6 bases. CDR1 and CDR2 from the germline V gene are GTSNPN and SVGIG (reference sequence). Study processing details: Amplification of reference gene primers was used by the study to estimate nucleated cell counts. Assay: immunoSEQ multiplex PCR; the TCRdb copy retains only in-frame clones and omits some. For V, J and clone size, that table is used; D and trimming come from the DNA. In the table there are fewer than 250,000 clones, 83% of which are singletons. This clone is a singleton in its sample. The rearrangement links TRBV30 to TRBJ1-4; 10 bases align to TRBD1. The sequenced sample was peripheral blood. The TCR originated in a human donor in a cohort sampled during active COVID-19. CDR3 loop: CAWSVGQGDEKLFF. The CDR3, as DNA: TGTGCCTGGAGTGTTGGACAGGGGGATGAAAAACTGTTTTTT.